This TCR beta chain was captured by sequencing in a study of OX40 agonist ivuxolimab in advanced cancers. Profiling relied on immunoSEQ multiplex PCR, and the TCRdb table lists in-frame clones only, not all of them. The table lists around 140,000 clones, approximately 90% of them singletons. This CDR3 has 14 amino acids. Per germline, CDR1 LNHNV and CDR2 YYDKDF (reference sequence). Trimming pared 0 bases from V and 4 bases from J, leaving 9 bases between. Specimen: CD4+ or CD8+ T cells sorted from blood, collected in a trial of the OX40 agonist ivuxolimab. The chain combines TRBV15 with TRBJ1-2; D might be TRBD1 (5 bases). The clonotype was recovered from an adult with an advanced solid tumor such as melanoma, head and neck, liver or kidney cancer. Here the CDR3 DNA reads TGTGCCACCAGCAGAGAAGGGGCGGGCTATGGCTACACCTTC. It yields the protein CATSREGAGYGYTF.